Listed below are T cell receptor beta chains from one sample, sequenced in a study of shared clonotypes between healthy human individuals. Repertoires were generated with immunoSEQ multiplex PCR, while TCRdb's copy carries only in-frame clones and drops some. Among some 2.1 million clones listed, roughly 95% were seen once. The sequenced sample consisted of naive CD8+ T cells sorted from blood. All receptors derive from a man younger than 35 in good health. The CDR3 runs from the conserved cysteine through the conserved F or W. A D gene is named only where the DNA matches it firmly. Not all rows give a size; the values are once, few, many and, for expanded clones, a class.

J gene,V gene,clone size,D gene,CDR3 DNA,CDR3 protein
TRBJ2-5,TRBV30,-,-,TGTGCCTGGAGTGCTTACGGGCGAGAGACCCAGTACTTC,CAWSAYGRETQYF
TRBJ2-7,TRBV7-9,-,-,TGTGCCAGCAGCTTTATCACGGGGCAGTTCTACGAGCAGTACTTC,CASSFITGQFYEQYF
TRBJ2-3,TRBV5-6,-,-,TGTGCCAGCAGCTTGGGGGTGGGATGGGGCACAGATACGCAGTATTTT,CASSLGVGWGTDTQYF
TRBJ2-3,TRBV6-5,-,-,TGTGCCAGCAGTTTGTTTACTTCTGGCACAGATACGCAGTATTTT,CASSLFTSGTDTQYF
TRBJ1-1,TRBV5-6,-,-,TGTGCCAGCAGCTTACCGATGAACACTGAAGCTTTCTTT,CASSLPMNTEAFF
TRBJ1-5,TRBV2,-,-,TGTGCCAGCAGTGAAGGGGGTTTTAATCAGCCCCAGCATTTT,CASSEGGFNQPQHF
TRBJ2-1,TRBV27,once,-,TGTGCCAGCAGGGAAGGACTTGTCTCCTACAATGAGCAGTTCTTC,CASREGLVSYNEQFF
TRBJ2-7,TRBV6-5,-,-,TGTGCCAGCAGTTACACGGCAGGTCGCGAGCAGTACTTC,CASSYTAGREQYF
TRBJ1-2,TRBV5-5,-,TRBD1,TGTGCCAGCAGCATACAGGGGGCGAGCTATGGCTACACCTTC,CASSIQGASYGYTF
TRBJ1-4,TRBV29-1,-,-,TGCAGCGTTGAAGGGCAGTCTAATGAAAAACTGTTTTTT,CSVEGQSNEKLFF
TRBJ1-1,TRBV4-2,-,-,TGTGCCAGCAGCCAACTCCAAGCGAACACTGAAGCTTTCTTT,CASSQLQANTEAFF
TRBJ2-3,TRBV29-1,-,TRBD1,TGCAGCGTTGAGGAATTAAAGGCAGGGGGCACCGATACGCAGTATTTT,CSVEELKAGGTDTQYF
TRBJ1-1,TRBV28,once,-,TGTGCCAGCAGCCCTCGGAGGATAGAGGCTGAAGCTTTCTTT,CASSPRRIEAEAFF
TRBJ2-1,TRBV10-3,-,-,TGTGCCACGGCAAACTCCTACAATGAGCAGTTCTTC,CATANSYNEQFF
TRBJ1-1,TRBV5-4,-,-,TGTGCCAGCAGCGCGGACGTGGACACTGAAGCTTTCTTT,CASSADVDTEAFF
TRBJ1-2,TRBV29-1,once,TRBD1,TGCAGCGTAAGGGACAGTACTAACTATGGCTACACCTTC,CSVRDSTNYGYTF
TRBJ2-2,TRBV6-1,-,TRBD1,TGTGCCAGCAGTGACCAAACAGGGGACACCGGGGAGCTGTTTTTT,CASSDQTGDTGELFF
TRBJ2-1,TRBV7-9,-,TRBD1,TGTGCCAGCAGATCCGGGACAGGGACTTACAATGAGCAGTTCTTC,CASRSGTGTYNEQFF
TRBJ2-7,TRBV7-9,-,-,TGTGCCAGCAGCTTAGCTCAGGGCATCTCCTACGAGCAGTACTTC,CASSLAQGISYEQYF
TRBJ2-1,TRBV4-1,-,-,TGCGCCAGCAGCCAAGACGGGGGAAGCTCCTACAATGAGCAGTTCTTC,CASSQDGGSSYNEQFF
TRBJ2-5,TRBV2,-,-,TGTGCCAGCAGTGACCTAGAAGGGCCCGAATCCCAGTACTTC,CASSDLEGPESQYF
TRBJ2-3,TRBV11-2,-,-,TGTGCCAGCAGCTTAAGTTTACCGACGCAGTATTTT,CASSLSLPTQYF
TRBJ2-7,TRBV4-3,-,-,TGCGCCAGCAGCCAAGATACGGATTCCTCCTACGAGCAGTACTTC,CASSQDTDSSYEQYF
TRBJ1-1,TRBV27,-,-,TGTGCCAGCAGTTTATCGGACAGCATGAACACTGAAGCTTTCTTT,CASSLSDSMNTEAFF
TRBJ1-2,TRBV27,-,-,TGTGCCAGCAGTACCCGCCTCTATGGCTACACCTTC,CASSTRLYGYTF
TRBJ1-6,TRBV28,-,-,TGTGCCAGCACCCTAGGAATCTCCTATAATTCACCCCTCCACTTT,CASTLGISYNSPLHF
TRBJ1-2,TRBV4-1,once,-,TGCGCCAGCAGCCCATATCCCGGTGGGGCTGCGGACACCTTC,CASSPYPGGAADTF
TRBJ1-4,TRBV9,-,-,TGTGCCAGCAGCGTAGATTGGGGGCTAGGTTCGAAACTGTTTTTT,CASSVDWGLGSKLFF
TRBJ2-3,TRBV30,-,-,TGTGCCTGGAGTCGGACAGCTAGCACAGATACGCAGTATTTT,CAWSRTASTDTQYF
TRBJ2-2,TRBV27,-,-,TGTGCCAGCAGTTTATCTGTCCGTGAGGGGGCGGGGGACACCGGGGAGCTGTTTTTT,CASSLSVREGAGDTGELFF
TRBJ2-5,TRBV2,-,-,TGTGCCAGCAGTGAAAATTGGGAGACCCAGTACTTC,CASSENWETQYF
TRBJ2-3,TRBV6-5,-,-,TGTGCCAGCAGTTACTCGACTGGGGGGCCGCAGTATTTT,CASSYSTGGPQYF
TRBJ1-1,TRBV7-9,once,TRBD1,TGTGCAACCCGGACAGGGTATGAAGCTTTCTTT,CATRTGYEAFF
TRBJ1-1,TRBV20-1,-,-,TGCAGTGCTGGAAGGACTGAAGCTTTCTTT,CSAGRTEAFF
TRBJ2-7,TRBV27,-,-,TGTGCCAGCAGTTTTCCGGGGAGCGAGCAGTACTTC,CASSFPGSEQYF
TRBJ2-3,TRBV9,-,TRBD2,TGTGCCAGCAGCATACCAGGAGCGGGAGTAGTGTCAGATACGCAGTATTTT,CASSIPGAGVVSDTQYF
TRBJ1-1,TRBV7-8,-,-,TGTGCCAGCAGCTTAGCCCGCCGGGCTGAAGCTTTCTTT,CASSLARRAEAFF
TRBJ1-6,TRBV5-6,-,TRBD1,TGTGCCAGCAGTTATGGGACAGGAGCTAATTCACCCCTCCACTTT,CASSYGTGANSPLHF
TRBJ1-4,TRBV13,-,-,TGTGCCAGCAGCTCCCACCCGACTAATGAAAAACTGTTTTTT,CASSSHPTNEKLFF
TRBJ1-4,TRBV5-1,-,-,TGCGCCAGCAGTTTTGGGGTGAATAATGAAAAACTGTTTTTT,CASSFGVNNEKLFF